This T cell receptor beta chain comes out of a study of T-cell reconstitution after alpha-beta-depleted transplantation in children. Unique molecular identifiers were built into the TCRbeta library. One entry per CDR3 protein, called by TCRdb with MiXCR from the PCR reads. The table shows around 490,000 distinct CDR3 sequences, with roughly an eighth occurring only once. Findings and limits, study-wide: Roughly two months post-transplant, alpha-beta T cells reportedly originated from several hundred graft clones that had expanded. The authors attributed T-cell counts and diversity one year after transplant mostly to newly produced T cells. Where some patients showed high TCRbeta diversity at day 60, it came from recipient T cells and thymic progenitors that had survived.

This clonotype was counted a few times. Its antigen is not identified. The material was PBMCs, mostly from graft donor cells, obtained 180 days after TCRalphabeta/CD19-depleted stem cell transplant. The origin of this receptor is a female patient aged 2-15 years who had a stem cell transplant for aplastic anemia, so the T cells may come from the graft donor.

The CDR3 sequence: CASSSISTSGSTGELFF. In DNA form, the CDR3 reads TGTGCCAGCTCATCCATCTCGACTAGCGGGAGCACCGGGGAGCTGTTTTTT. The V gene is TRBV18, the J gene TRBJ2-2; 12 nucleotides match TRBD2. The CDR3 contains 17 residues. The V and J ends lost 5 bases and 4 bases, in that order; junction bases with no gene match: 8. Germline V lookup: CDR1 KGHSH, CDR2 LQKENI.